These 2 T cell receptor beta chains came from one sample sequenced in a study of blood T cell repertoires in COVID-19. The method was immunoSEQ multiplex PCR; TCRdb's version includes in-frame clones alone and lacks a portion of them. The sample includes tens of thousands of clones, roughly 84% of them seen just once. Sample: peripheral blood. These receptor sequences come from a man in his fifties with active COVID-19.

This chain uses TRBV28 with TRBJ1-5; TRBD1 might be the D (6 bases). This CDR3 spans 13 amino acids. The germline V and J ends were trimmed by 6 bases and 5 bases, with 11 bases remaining between them. Germline V lookup: CDR1 MDHEN, CDR2 SYDVKM. CDR3 region: CASSTTGYQPQHF. For the CDR3, the DNA is TGTGCCAGCAGCACTACAGGGTATCAGCCCCAGCATTTT.

The V gene is TRBV30, the J gene TRBJ2-7, with 8 bases identical to TRBD1. This CDR3 has 13 residues. The V gene end was trimmed by 5 bases and the J gene end by 3 bases; junction bases not matched to a gene: 6. The germline V gene encodes CDR1 GTSNPN and CDR2 SVGIG (reference sequence). CDR3 sequence: CAWAWTGSYEQYF. The CDR3 DNA follows: TGTGCCTGGGCCTGGACAGGGAGCTACGAGCAGTACTTC.